This TCR beta chain came from a study of blood T cell repertoires in COVID-19. In germline, CDR1 is MGHRA, CDR2 YSYEKL. V dropped 2 bases and J dropped 3 bases, with 14 bases sitting between them. The CDR3 is made up of 15 amino acids. Measured with immunoSEQ multiplex PCR; TCRdb has only the in-frame clones, and not every one. Here the sample spans about 180,000 clones, approximately 87% being singletons. The origin of this receptor is a woman between 65 and 79 years old with COVID-19, enrolled during active disease. Source material: peripheral blood. V gene TRBV4-1 combines with J gene TRBJ2-7; possible D gene TRBD1, 6 bases. This CDR3 reads CASSQTDSSYYEQYF. CDR3 sequence (DNA): TGCGCCAGCAGCCAAACGGACAGTAGTTACTACGAGCAGTACTTC.